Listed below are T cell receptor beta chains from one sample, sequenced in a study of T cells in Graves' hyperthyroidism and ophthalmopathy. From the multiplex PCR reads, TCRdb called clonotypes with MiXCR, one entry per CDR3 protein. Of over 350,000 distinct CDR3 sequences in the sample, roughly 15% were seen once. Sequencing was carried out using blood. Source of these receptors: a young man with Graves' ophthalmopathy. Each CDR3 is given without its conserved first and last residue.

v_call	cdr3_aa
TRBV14	ASSQTDGYNYGYT
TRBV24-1	ATSVSKRGTDTQY
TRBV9	ASSVTVVSGRLAGAGNTGELF
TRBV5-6	ASSLYFLYEQY
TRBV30	GGGRAGNTIY
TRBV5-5	ASSLGPGTHEQY
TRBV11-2	ASSSEKLF
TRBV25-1	ASSLTRQGNQETQY
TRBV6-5	ASSYSSGAKREKLF
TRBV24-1	ATSGAGDTDTQY
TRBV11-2	ASSLAVLVGTGSYEQY
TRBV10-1	ASSLSLPDTQY
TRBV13	ASSLGTSGGSYEQY
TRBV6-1	ASSESDYESGNTIY
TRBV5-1	ASSEALAGGYNEQF
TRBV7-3	ASSLGMGEQY
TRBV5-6	ASSIRRGGYT
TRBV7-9	ASSFREAPGEQAF
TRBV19	ASSSFGTGNEQY
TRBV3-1	ASSQDQALTQY
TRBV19	ASSIDGGTYNEQF
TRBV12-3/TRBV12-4	ASSLGGASGYGYT
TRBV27	ASSPTGQGSGYT
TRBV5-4	ASSLEVGSSYEQY
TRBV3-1	ASSRSTRTGNTIY
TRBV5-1	ASSMPSGRGEKLF
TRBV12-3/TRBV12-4	ASRQMQGAVEQF
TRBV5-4	ASSATGGAEAF
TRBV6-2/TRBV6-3	ASRARQSNQPQH
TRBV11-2	ASSLVGRSSRSYEQY
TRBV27	ASSSWGAPAGTDTQY
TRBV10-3	AISPRPNTEAF